This TCR beta chain emerged from a study of blood T cell repertoires in COVID-19. Across the whole study: Donors in the United States, Italy and Spain gave samples during acute or convalescent COVID-19. The cDNA or gDNA used as material had been derived from T cells, B-cell-depleted T cells, or PBMCs.

J gave up 2 bases and V 7 bases, and 9 bases lay outside the gene matches. In germline, CDR1 is LNHDA, CDR2 SQIVND (reference sequence). The CDR3 sequence is 18 residues long. A single count supports this clone. Profiling relied on immunoSEQ multiplex PCR, and the TCRdb table lists in-frame clones only, not all of them. This sample has 470,000 or so clones, with approximately 85% found just once. This sequence originates from a human donor in a cohort sampled during active COVID-19. Material: peripheral blood. V usage is TRBV19 and J usage is TRBJ2-6; 12 nucleotides line up with TRBD1. CDR3 DNA: TGTGCCAGTAAATTTGCGGGACAGGGGGCCCCTGGGGCCAACGTCCTGACTTTC. It specifies CASKFAGQGAPGANVLTF.